What follows are 27 T cell receptor beta chains derived from one specimen sequenced in a study of blood T cell repertoires in COVID-19. Profiling relied on immunoSEQ multiplex PCR, and the TCRdb table lists in-frame clones only, not all of them. Counted here are a few hundred thousand clones, less than 90% occurring once; the ten biggest clones make up 20%. Sequenced input: peripheral blood. Source of these receptors: a man aged 25 to 40 with active or convalescent COVID-19.

The rearrangement uses TRBV29-1 and TRBJ2-1, with 8 nucleotides matching TRBD1. Germline lookup yields CDR1 SQVTM and CDR2 ANQGSEA. With 4 bases clipped from V and 4 bases from J, the junction kept 6 bases outside the gene matches. The CDR3 covers 14 residues. The CDR3, as DNA: TGCAGCGTTGTCGCGGGACAGGCTTACAATGAGCAGTTCTTC. Translated, it gives CSVVAGQAYNEQFF.

The chain couples TRBV2 to TRBJ2-1; maybe TRBD2 (5 bases). The CDR3 is 15 residues long. Germline V gives CDR1 SNHLY, CDR2 FYNNEI. Trimming took 8 bases from V and 7 from J, leaving 21 bases between them. DNA of the CDR3: TGTGCCAGCCAAGCAGGTCTGGAATCGGGAAATGAGCAGTTCTTC. It translates to CASQAGLESGNEQFF.

The rearrangement uses TRBV4-1 and TRBJ1-4; no reliable D call. CDR1 and CDR2 (germline): MGHRA, YSYEKL. Trimming pared 2 bases from V and 10 bases from J, leaving 8 bases between. The CDR3 spans 12 residues. CDR3 nucleotide sequence: TGCGCCAGCAGCCAAATAGGAGCAAAACTGTTTTTT. Its translation: CASSQIGAKLFF.

The chain employs TRBV7-2 and TRBJ2-3, with D possibly matching TRBD2 (5 bases). The CDR3 is made up of 16 amino acids. CDR1 is SGHTA and CDR2 is FQGNSA in the germline V gene. V shed 8 bases and J shed 5 bases, with 23 bases lying between them. The CDR3 DNA is TGTGCCAGCTCTTCCTCTCTGGCGACCCGGGGAGATACGCAGTATTTT. Protein: CASSSSLATRGDTQYF.

This sequence joins TRBV15 and TRBJ2-1, with D unclear. V was pared by 1 base and J by 5 bases, with 18 bases between. Looked up from germline, CDR1 is LNHNV and CDR2 is YYDKDF (reference sequence). The CDR3 length is 17 residues. The CDR3 sequence: CATSRVWVARIHNEQFF. The CDR3 coding sequence is TGTGCCACCAGCAGAGTGTGGGTAGCCCGGATCCACAATGAGCAGTTCTTC.

The V gene is TRBV28, the J gene TRBJ2-1, with 11 bases aligning to TRBD2. Germline lookup yields CDR1 MDHEN and CDR2 SYDVKM. The length of the CDR3 is 15 residues. The junction had 7 bases not matched to a gene; V was cut back by 11 bases and J by 1 base. CDR3 amino acids: CAGGTSGQSYNEQFF. The CDR3 nucleotides read TGTGCCGGGGGGACTAGCGGACAATCCTACAATGAGCAGTTCTTC. The variable domain in full, with the rest retrieved from reference TRBV28 and TRBJ2-1, is DVKVTQSSRYLVKRTGEKVFLECVQDMDHENMFWYRQDPGLGLRLIYFSYDVKMKEKGDIPEGYSVSREKKERFSLILESASTNQTSMYLCAGGTSGQSYNEQFFGPGTRLTVL.

This clone was seen a handful of times. The chain couples TRBV27 to TRBJ1-6, with D maybe TRBD1 (6 bases). Germline CDR1 MNHEY, CDR2 SMNVEV (reference sequence). Trimming shortened V by 3 bases and J by 5 bases, and 8 bases separated the two germline ends. This CDR3 contains 14 residues. DNA of the CDR3: TGTGCCAGCAGTTTTACAGGGCATAATTCACCCCTCCACTTT. Its translation: CASSFTGHNSPLHF.

The chain joins TRBV4-3 to TRBJ2-1; TRBD1 is a possible D gene (5 bases). In germline, CDR1 is LGHNA, CDR2 YSLEER. This CDR3 comprises 18 residues. V lost 1 base and J lost 1, with 17 bases in between. In DNA form, the CDR3 reads TGCGCCAGCAGCCAAGTCCCCGCTGGGGCCATGTCCTACAATGAGCAGTTCTTC. The encoded protein is CASSQVPAGAMSYNEQFF.

The V gene is TRBV4-3, the J gene TRBJ2-7; the match to TRBD2 covers 14 bases. CDR3 length: 15 residues. After removal of 4 bases from V and 2 bases from J, the junction contained 1 base not matched to a gene. Germline CDR1 reads LGHNA; CDR2 reads YSLEER. CDR3 region: CASSPGLAGAYEQYF. CDR3 bases: TGCGCCAGCAGCCCGGGACTAGCGGGAGCCTACGAGCAGTACTTC.

This sequence joins TRBV5-1 and TRBJ2-3, with 12 bases fitting TRBD2. CDR1 and CDR2 (germline): SGHRS, YFSETQ. V dropped 2 bases and J dropped 5; count of bases not matched to a gene: 6. This CDR3 is 16 amino acids long. The CDR3 here is CASSLPSGGAGDTQYF. Written as DNA, the CDR3 is TGCGCCAGCAGCTTACCTAGCGGGGGGGCCGGAGATACGCAGTATTTT.

There are a few counts of this clone. V is TRBV7-2 and J is TRBJ2-7; D may be TRBD2 (6 bases). Germline V gene data show CDR1 as SGHTA and CDR2 as FQGNSA. The CDR3 contains 15 residues. Trimming removed 4 bases from V and 3 bases from J, with 16 bases in between. The CDR3 DNA sequence: TGTGCCAGCAGCTATGCATGGACTACCAGCTACGAGCAGTACTTC. Encoded protein: CASSYAWTTSYEQYF.

The gene calls are TRBV27 and TRBJ1-4; TRBD1 matches at 9 bases. V shed 5 bases, J shed 8 bases, and the junction held 6 bases outside the gene matches. Germline V gene sequence: CDR1 MNHEY, CDR2 SMNVEV (reference sequence). The CDR3 is made up of 14 amino acids. DNA of the CDR3: TGTGCCAGCAGTACTCGGACAGGGGAAGAAAAACTGTTTTTT. It encodes CASSTRTGEEKLFF.

The chain links TRBV5-5 to TRBJ2-1; D might be TRBD1 (6 bases). This CDR3 has 15 residues. Germline CDR1 is SGHKS and CDR2 is YYEKEE (reference sequence). Trimming stripped 4 bases from V and 6 bases from J, with 17 bases between. CDR3 sequence (DNA): TGTGCCAGCAGCCCTTTGACGTTACAGGGCAATGAGCAGTTCTTC. Protein sequence: CASSPLTLQGNEQFF.

About this clone: Distinct nucleotide sequences in the sample also encode this CDR3. The rearrangement joins TRBV7-3 to TRBJ2-2; 13 bases fit TRBD2. The V gene end was trimmed by 5 bases and the J gene end by 4 bases; junction bases not matched to a gene: 4. The CDR3 totals 16 residues. CDR1 SGHTA and CDR2 FQGTGA come from the germline V gene. The CDR3 spells CASSPTSGRATGELFF. Here the CDR3 DNA reads TGTGCCAGCAGCCCTACTAGCGGGAGGGCCACCGGGGAGCTGTTTTTT.

This clone was seen repeatedly, ten times or more. The V call is TRBV5-6, the J call TRBJ1-5; TRBD1 is a possible D gene (6 bases). Germline V CDR1 and CDR2: SGHDT, YYEEEE. The length of the CDR3 is 15 residues. The V end lost 2 bases, the J end lost 0 bases, and 9 bases lay between the germline ends. This chain's CDR3 is CASSFWGHSNQPQHF. The CDR3 nucleotides read TGTGCCAGCAGCTTCTGGGGACATAGCAATCAGCCCCAGCATTTT.

The CDR3 coding sequence is TGTGCCAGCAGGGCAGGGTCGGGCTATGGCTACACCTTC. Translating it yields CASRAGSGYGYTF. The chain couples TRBV6-5 to TRBJ1-2; TRBD1 might be the D (5 bases). Trimming shortened V by 6 bases and J by 4 bases, and 12 bases separated the two germline ends. Germline assignment: CDR1 MNHEY and CDR2 SVGAGI. The CDR3 has 13 residues.

The chain is built from TRBV5-8 and TRBJ2-7; D is perhaps TRBD2 (6 bases). The length of the CDR3 is 16 residues. V lost 3 bases to trimming and J lost 7 bases, with 23 bases between them. Per the germline V gene, CDR1 is SGHTS and CDR2 is YDEGEE. The CDR3 DNA follows: TGTGCCAGCAGCTCCAGGGCGGGGTCGGTGGACTTGGAGCAGTACTTC. Translation gives CASSSRAGSVDLEQYF.

The CDR3 loop reads CASSFGFSSSYNEQFF. CDR3 nucleotide sequence: TGTGCCAGCAGTTTCGGTTTTTCAAGCTCCTACAATGAGCAGTTCTTC. This rearrangement joins TRBV28 to TRBJ2-1; no definite D call. CDR3 length equals 16 residues. In germline, CDR1 is MDHEN, CDR2 SYDVKM. Trimming left V 3 bases short and J 0 bases short, with 12 bases between.

The chain links TRBV6-5 to TRBJ1-3; a possible D gene is TRBD1 (6 bases). There are 13 residues in the CDR3. Trimming took off 8 bases at V and 2 bases at J, with 10 bases between the two ends. Germline-derived CDR1 and CDR2 are MNHEY and SVGAGI. The CDR3 loop reads CASHNRAGNTIYF. The CDR3 bases are TGTGCCAGCCACAACAGGGCTGGAAACACCATATATTTT.

The genes are TRBV5-1 and TRBJ2-7, with 10 nucleotides matching TRBD2. V trimming: 4 bases; J trimming: 6 bases; junction bases outside the gene matches: 10. CDR3 length: 15 amino acids. Per germline, CDR1 SGHRS and CDR2 YFSETQ. Here the CDR3 reads CASSMSAGGPVEQYF. The DNA for the CDR3 is TGCGCCAGCAGCATGTCAGCGGGGGGGCCGGTCGAGCAGTACTTC.

J is TRBJ2-2 and V is TRBV5-1, with D perhaps matching TRBD1 (6 bases). With 0 bases removed from V and 1 base from J, the gap between germline ends came to 7 bases. CDR1 is SGHRS, CDR2 YFSETQ, per germline. The CDR3 spans 15 residues. CDR3 in amino acids: CASSLAQGNTGELFF. The CDR3, as DNA: TGCGCCAGCAGCTTGGCACAGGGGAACACCGGGGAGCTGTTTTTT.

The V and J genes are TRBV4-2 and TRBJ2-7; 8 bases are shared with TRBD2. Germline V CDR1 and CDR2: LGHNA, YNFKEQ. V dropped 0 bases and J dropped 3; count of bases not matched to a gene: 10. This CDR3 has 17 amino acids. DNA of the CDR3: TGTGCCAGCAGCCAAGAGGGGTTGGGGACTAGTCACTACGAGCAGTACTTC. It yields the protein CASSQEGLGTSHYEQYF.

The chain carries TRBV7-2 and TRBJ2-1; a weak D match, TRBD1 (6 bases). Trimming stripped 0 bases from V and 5 bases from J, with 14 bases between. From germline, CDR1 is SGHTA and CDR2 FQGNSA. CDR3 length: 16 amino acids. The CDR3 loop is CASSLAPRGNHNEQFF. The CDR3 bases are TGTGCCAGCAGCTTAGCCCCAAGGGGGAACCACAATGAGCAGTTCTTC.

This clone turned up a few times. The chain employs TRBV15 and TRBJ1-4, with D possibly matching TRBD1 (5 bases). CDR1 is LNHNV and CDR2 is YYDKDF in the germline V gene (reference sequence). The CDR3 is 15 residues long. Between the trimmed V and J ends, which lost 0 bases and 5 bases, there was a span of 10 bases. The CDR3 here is CATSREQGTNEKLFF. DNA for the CDR3: TGTGCCACCAGCAGAGAGCAGGGAACGAATGAAAAACTGTTTTTT.

The chain joins TRBV9 to TRBJ1-2; D possibly corresponds to TRBD1 (6 bases). The CDR3 is 14 residues long. V gave up 3 bases and J gave up 8 bases, with 17 bases separating them. The germline CDR1 and CDR2 sequences are SGDLS and YYNGEE. CDR3 coding DNA: TGTGCCAGCAGCGGGAACCGAGGGGGGGTCGGCTACACCTTC. Translating it yields CASSGNRGGVGYTF. The full variable domain, in which reference TRBV9 and TRBJ1-2 provide the parts outside the CDR3, is DSGVTQTPKHLITATGQRVTLRCSPRSGDLSVYWYQQSLDQGLQFLIQYYNGEERAKGNILERFSAQQFPDLHSELNLSSLELGDSALYFCASSGNRGGVGYTFGSGTRLTVV.

The count of this clone is one. The rearrangement links TRBV4-1 to TRBJ2-7, with 15 bases fitting TRBD2. The CDR3 contains 16 residues. Per the germline V gene, CDR1 is MGHRA and CDR2 is YSYEKL. J gave up 4 bases and V 3 bases, and 4 bases lay outside the gene matches. The CDR3 is CASSQGLAGGRYEQYF. CDR3 DNA: TGCGCCAGCAGCCAGGGACTAGCGGGGGGTAGGTACGAGCAGTACTTC.

In its sample, this clone was seen once. V gene TRBV7-6 combines with J gene TRBJ1-1, with 7 bases lining up with TRBD1. Germline lookup yields CDR1 SGHVS and CDR2 FNYEAQ. J was trimmed by 4 bases and V by 5 bases; bases with no gene match: 10. The length of the CDR3 is 15 residues. The CDR3 loop is CASSPQGVGGTEAFF. In DNA form, the CDR3 reads TGTGCCAGCAGCCCCCAGGGGGTTGGGGGCACTGAAGCTTTCTTT.